The 9 T cell receptor beta chains reported below all come from one sample, sequenced in a study of high-grade serous ovarian cancer treatment subgroups. Data came from immunoSEQ multiplex PCR; TCRdb stores just in-frame clones and leaves some out. The table records about 16,000 clones, around 73% of them present only once. The tumor samples were collected prior to definitive surgery or chemotherapy. Specimen: tumor tissue. These TCRs come from a human donor with high-grade serous ovarian cancer.

This clone showed up just a few times. The rearrangement joins TRBV9 to TRBJ1-2; 7 nucleotides agree with TRBD1. The CDR3 runs 15 residues. Germline values: CDR1 SGDLS, CDR2 YYNGEE. V shed 3 bases, J shed 6 bases, and the junction held 11 bases outside the gene matches. The DNA of the CDR3 is TGTGCCAGCAGCGCCGACAGGGTCTATGGCCATGGCTACACCTTC. It specifies CASSADRVYGHGYTF.

The rearrangement uses TRBV9 and TRBJ1-2, with TRBD1 matching 7 bases. The V gene end was trimmed by 3 bases and the J gene end by 4 bases; junction bases not matched to a gene: 3. CDR3 size: 13 residues. Germline V gene lookup returns CDR1 SGDLS and CDR2 YYNGEE. CDR3 sequence reads: CASSGTGVYGYTF. The CDR3 bases are TGTGCCAGCAGCGGTACAGGGGTCTATGGCTACACCTTC.

This clone was counted between two and nine times. Here the CDR3 reads CASHGVTSNQPQHF. The CDR3 coding sequence is TGTGCCAGCCATGGGGTTACGAGCAATCAGCCCCAGCATTTT. The chain carries TRBV6-1 and TRBJ1-5, with D unclear. Trimming took off 8 bases at V and 1 base at J, with 12 bases between the two ends. Germline V gives CDR1 MNHNS, CDR2 SASEGT. This CDR3 has 14 residues.

The chain couples TRBV20-1 to TRBJ2-1; 7 positions agree with TRBD2. The CDR3 spans 11 residues. CDR1 and CDR2 (germline): DFQATT, SNEGSKA (reference sequence). The CDR3, as DNA: TGCATAGCGGGTTTCTACAATGAGCAGTTCTTC. This translates into CIAGFYNEQFF.

This clone was observed a few times. V is TRBV6-4 and J is TRBJ1-4; D may be TRBD1 (5 bases). The germline V gene encodes CDR1 MRHNA and CDR2 SNTAGT. V lost 3 bases and J lost 7, with 12 bases in between. The length of the CDR3 is 14 residues. The CDR3 DNA sequence: TGTGCCAGCAGTGAGGGGGAAGGAGGTGAAAAACTGTTTTTT. It is translated as CASSEGEGGEKLFF.

The rearrangement joins TRBV4-2 to TRBJ2-2; D possibly corresponds to TRBD1 (6 bases). The CDR3 is made up of 19 amino acids. CDR1 and CDR2 from the germline V gene are LGHNA and YNFKEQ. V was shortened by 1 base and J by 6 bases, with 24 bases between the two germline ends. CDR3 sequence (DNA): TGTGCCAGCAGCCAAGCACGAAGTATTTCGGGAACAGGGTCCGGGGAGCTGTTTTTT. Translating it yields CASSQARSISGTGSGELFF.

This clone is medium-sized by share. The J gene is TRBJ1-5, the V gene TRBV6-6, with D tentatively TRBD1 (6 bases). The CDR3 extends over 14 amino acids. Germline assignment: CDR1 MNHNY and CDR2 SVGAGI (reference sequence). The V end was cut by 5 bases, the J end by 8 bases, with 16 bases between. The CDR3 DNA reads TGTGCCAGCAGTACAGTGGGGGCTCTAGAGCCCCAGCATTTT. Its translation is CASSTVGALEPQHF.

The chain uses TRBV9 and TRBJ1-2, with 7 bases lining up with TRBD1. The germline V gene has CDR1 SGDLS and CDR2 YYNGEE. CDR3 length: 14 amino acids. The ends lost 4 bases at V and 2 bases at J; junction bases unmatched: 5. CDR3 coding DNA: TGTGCCAGCAGCATCTCAGGGGGAAACTATGGCTACACCTTC. It encodes CASSISGGNYGYTF.

This chain joins TRBV7-2 and TRBJ2-3; 7 bases fit TRBD2. CDR1 is SGHTA, CDR2 FQGNSA, per germline. The CDR3 totals 14 residues. With 4 bases clipped from V and 2 bases from J, the junction kept 3 bases outside the gene matches. Here the CDR3 DNA reads TGTGCCAGCAGCTCCGGGACTATCACAGATACGCAGTATTTT. Its protein is CASSSGTITDTQYF. Using reference TRBV7-2 and TRBJ2-3 for the parts outside the CDR3, the full variable domain is GAGVSQSPSNKVTEKGKDVELRCDPISGHTALYWYRQSLGQGLEFLIYFQGNSAPDKSGLPSDRFSAERTGGSVSTLTIQRTQQEDSAVYLCASSSGTITDTQYFGPGTRLTVL.